Following are 29 T cell receptor beta chains from one sample sequenced in a study of OX40 agonist ivuxolimab in advanced cancers. Produced via immunoSEQ multiplex PCR; TCRdb's table is partial and in-frame only. This table has more than 60,000 clones, roughly 80% appearing once. Material: CD4+ or CD8+ T cells sorted from blood, obtained in a trial of the OX40 agonist ivuxolimab. Receptors originate from an adult with an advanced solid tumor such as melanoma, head and neck, liver or kidney cancer.

The chain combines TRBV5-4 with TRBJ2-3; 12 bases agree with TRBD1. Trimming cost V 4 bases and J 3 bases; bases outside gene matches: 6. This CDR3 is 16 amino acids long. Germline V CDR1 and CDR2: SGHNT, YYREEE (reference sequence). CDR3 sequence (DNA): TGTGCCAGCAGCCACCGGGACAGGGGGCTAACAGATACGCAGTATTTT. Translating it yields CASSHRDRGLTDTQYF.

The chain combines TRBV11-2 with TRBJ2-7; 9 bases agree with TRBD2. The V gene end was trimmed by 1 base and the J gene end by 4 bases; junction bases not matched to a gene: 5. There are 15 residues in the CDR3. The germline V gene encodes CDR1 SGHAT and CDR2 FQNNGV. This CDR3 is CASSLVAGASYEQYF. The CDR3 DNA reads as TGTGCCAGCAGCTTAGTAGCGGGAGCCTCTTACGAGCAGTACTTC.

The CDR3 DNA reads TGTGCCTGGAGACCCGGGACAGGGGAGGGGGAAAAACTGTTTTTT. It yields the protein CAWRPGTGEGEKLFF. V and J are TRBV30 and TRBJ1-4; 10 bases are a match to TRBD1. Germline CDR1 is GTSNPN and CDR2 is SVGIG (reference sequence). Trimming cost V 3 bases and J 8 bases; bases outside gene matches: 9. This CDR3 has 15 amino acids.

The chain employs TRBV2 and TRBJ2-7, with D possibly matching TRBD1 (5 bases). The CDR3 sequence is 12 residues long. The V gene lost 6 bases and the J gene lost 4 bases, with 10 bases spanning the gap. CDR1 and CDR2 from the germline V gene are SNHLY and FYNNEI. The CDR3 loop reads CASRKDSYEQYF. CDR3 DNA sequence: TGTGCCAGCAGGAAAGACAGTTACGAGCAGTACTTC. The full variable domain, in which reference TRBV2 and TRBJ2-7 provide the parts outside the CDR3, is EPEVTQTPSHQVTQMGQEVILRCVPISNHLYFYWYRQILGQKVEFLVSFYNNEISEKSEIFDDQFSVERPDGSNFTLKIRSTKLEDSAMYFCASRKDSYEQYFGPGTRLTVT.

This chain uses TRBV19 with TRBJ2-7; 12 nucleotides align to TRBD2. Germline assignment: CDR1 LNHDA and CDR2 SQIVND (reference sequence). The CDR3 extends over 15 amino acids. Trimming at V came to 4 bases and at J to 3 bases, leaving 4 bases not matched to a gene. The CDR3 here is CASSTSSGGGYEQYF. In nucleotides, the CDR3 is TGTGCCAGTAGTACCTCTAGCGGGGGGGGCTACGAGCAGTACTTC.

The chain links TRBV7-9 to TRBJ2-3; weak D call: TRBD1 (6 bases). V was trimmed by 3 bases and J by 6 bases, leaving 16 bases between them. CDR3 length: 15 residues. CDR1 and CDR2 from the germline V gene are SEHNR and FQNEAQ (reference sequence). CDR3 in DNA: TGTGCCAGCAGCTTGGACAGCTCCCACCGCGATACGCAGTATTTT. It codes for CASSLDSSHRDTQYF. The full variable domain, completed using reference TRBV7-9 and TRBJ2-3, is DTGVSQNPRHKITKRGQNVTFRCDPISEHNRLYWYRQTLGQGPEFLTYFQNEAQLEKSRLLSDRFSAERPKGSFSTLEIQRTEQGDSAMYLCASSLDSSHRDTQYFGPGTRLTVL.

Written as DNA, the CDR3 is TGTGCCAGCACAGACCCGACAGGGGGCAGTTCACCCCTCCACTTT. It encodes CASTDPTGGSSPLHF. J is TRBJ1-6 and V is TRBV19; 10 nucleotides match TRBD1. The CDR3 totals 15 residues. CDR1 and CDR2 (germline): LNHDA, SQIVND (reference sequence). The ends lost 9 bases at V and 9 bases at J; junction bases unmatched: 11.

J is TRBJ1-2 and V is TRBV14; TRBD1 matches at 8 bases. CDR1 is SGHDN, CDR2 FVKESK, per germline. This CDR3 is 13 amino acids long. V was clipped by 6 bases and J by 2 bases; unmatched bases: 2. The CDR3 DNA sequence: TGTGCCAGCAGGGGACAGGCCAACTATGGCTACACCTTC. Translation gives CASRGQANYGYTF.

A few counts support this clone. The identical CDR3 is also encoded by other nucleotide sequences in the sample. In nucleotides, the CDR3 is TGTGCCAGCAGCTTAGGCACGAACACTGAAGCTTTCTTT. Its translation: CASSLGTNTEAFF. V is TRBV7-9 and J is TRBJ1-1; no clear D. CDR1 is SEHNR, CDR2 FQNEAQ, per germline (reference sequence). The CDR3 extends over 13 amino acids. Between the trimmed V and J ends, which lost 1 base and 1 base, there was a span of 4 bases.

This clone was found a few times. The chain employs TRBV30 and TRBJ2-5; 13 nucleotides agree with TRBD2. CDR3 size: 16 residues. Trimming at V came to 1 base and at J to 4 bases, leaving 6 bases not matched to a gene. Germline V gives CDR1 GTSNPN, CDR2 SVGIG (reference sequence). The CDR3 DNA follows: TGTGCCTGGAGTGCATGGACTAGCGGGGGCGGAGAGACCCAGTACTTC. Translated, it gives CAWSAWTSGGGETQYF.

V usage is TRBV19 and J usage is TRBJ2-7; no firm D call. Trimming stripped 2 bases from V and 3 bases from J, with 8 bases between. There are 13 residues in the CDR3. CDR1 LNHDA and CDR2 SQIVND come from the germline V gene (reference sequence). For the CDR3, the DNA is TGTGCCAGTAGTATACAGAGAAGCTACGAGCAGTACTTC. Translated: CASSIQRSYEQYF.

The table lists this clone with a count of one. V usage is TRBV19 and J usage is TRBJ1-6, with a possible D match to TRBD1 (5 bases). The V gene lost 5 bases and the J gene lost 15 bases, with 14 bases spanning the gap. The V gene's germline CDR1 is LNHDA and CDR2 SQIVND (reference sequence). CDR3 length: 12 residues. This CDR3 is CASSPDSWILHF. The DNA of the CDR3 is TGTGCCAGTAGTCCCGACAGCTGGATCCTCCACTTT.

Here the CDR3 reads CASRPWDRTPLHF. The DNA for the CDR3 is TGTGCCAGTAGACCCTGGGACCGAACACCCCTCCACTTT. This chain joins TRBV19 and TRBJ1-6; D is perhaps TRBD1 (5 bases). CDR3 length: 13 amino acids. The V gene's germline CDR1 is LNHDA and CDR2 SQIVND (reference sequence). V lost 6 bases to trimming and J lost 11 bases, with 14 bases between them.

J is TRBJ1-6 and V is TRBV9, with D hard to call. The V gene's germline CDR1 is SGDLS and CDR2 YYNGEE. The V end was cut by 4 bases, the J end by 10 bases, with 18 bases between. CDR3 length: 15 residues. This CDR3 is CASSLEAEGRSPLHF. The CDR3 DNA follows: TGTGCCAGCAGCCTCGAGGCCGAGGGTCGGTCACCCCTCCACTTT.

This clone was detected a few times. The chain combines TRBV15 with TRBJ1-1; D unresolved. The CDR3 is made up of 15 amino acids. V was trimmed by 1 base and J by 0 bases, leaving 9 bases between them. Germline V gene lookup returns CDR1 LNHNV and CDR2 YYDKDF (reference sequence). The CDR3 nucleotides are TGTGCCACCAGCAGAGGAACGGTCATGAACACTGAAGCTTTCTTT. This codes for CATSRGTVMNTEAFF.

The chain links TRBV15 to TRBJ2-4; 10 nucleotides agree with TRBD1. The CDR3 spans 15 residues. With V trimmed by 4 bases and J by 6 bases, 6 bases remained unmatched. Germline loops: CDR1 LNHNV, CDR2 YYDKDF (reference sequence). CDR3 sequence: CATSTRTGGGNIQYF. CDR3 bases: TGTGCCACCAGCACCCGGACAGGGGGAGGAAACATTCAGTACTTC.

The chain employs TRBV5-1 and TRBJ2-1; weak D call: TRBD1 (5 bases). V shed 5 bases and J shed 4 bases, with 13 bases lying between them. This CDR3 has 14 residues. Germline V gene sequence: CDR1 SGHRS, CDR2 YFSETQ. The CDR3 DNA follows: TGCGCCAGCAGGACAGCCACGGAATACAATGAGCAGTTCTTC. It codes for CASRTATEYNEQFF.

This rearrangement joins TRBV7-9 to TRBJ1-5, with 10 bases lining up with TRBD1. The J segment lost 5 bases and the V segment lost 5 bases, leaving 3 bases of the junction unmatched. The germline V gene has CDR1 SEHNR and CDR2 FQNEAQ (reference sequence). The CDR3 consists of 14 residues. The CDR3 DNA sequence: TGTGCCAGCAGCCCGGACAGGGGGGATCAGCCCCAGCATTTT. This encodes CASSPDRGDQPQHF.

The V and J genes are TRBV2 and TRBJ1-1; the D gene is possibly TRBD1 (5 bases). Trimming left V 6 bases short and J 3 bases short, with 20 bases between. The germline CDR1 and CDR2 sequences are SNHLY and FYNNEI. This CDR3 has 16 residues. CDR3 in DNA: TGTGCCAGCAGCGCCGGGAGCCTTCCGGGGGACACTGAAGCTTTCTTT. Translated, it gives CASSAGSLPGDTEAFF.

The V and J genes are TRBV11-3 and TRBJ2-7, with D perhaps given as TRBD1 or TRBD2 (5 bases each). Germline values: CDR1 SGHNT, CDR2 YENEEA. V dropped 1 base and J dropped 6 bases, with 10 bases sitting between them. The CDR3 has 13 amino acids. The CDR3 nucleotides read TGTGCCAGCAGCTTAGTGGCCGGGGCCGAGCAGTACTTC. It specifies CASSLVAGAEQYF.

The rearrangement links TRBV4-2 to TRBJ2-5, with TRBD2 matching 8 bases. The CDR3 sequence is 15 residues long. V lost 2 bases, J lost 6 bases, and 8 bases stayed unmatched. CDR1 is LGHNA, CDR2 YNFKEQ, per germline. The DNA for the CDR3 is TGTGCCAGCAGCCAAAACCCCGGACTAGCCAAGACCCAGTACTTC. Translating it yields CASSQNPGLAKTQYF.

The rearrangement uses TRBV7-9 and TRBJ2-1; perhaps TRBD1 as D (5 bases). Trimming removed 3 bases from V and 7 bases from J, with 16 bases in between. Germline CDR1 and CDR2: SEHNR and FQNEAQ (reference sequence). There are 15 residues in the CDR3. The CDR3: CASSFKWGAGNEQFF. The CDR3 DNA follows: TGTGCCAGCAGCTTTAAATGGGGCGCTGGAAATGAGCAGTTCTTC.

This chain uses TRBV25-1 with TRBJ1-5; no clear D gene. Germline lookup yields CDR1 MGHDK and CDR2 SYGVNS. Trimming left V 0 bases short and J 5 bases short, with 5 bases between. The CDR3 runs to 13 residues. The CDR3 loop is CASSEYGDQPQHF. The CDR3 DNA is TGTGCCAGCAGTGAATACGGAGATCAGCCCCAGCATTTT.

Comment on this clone: Possible read error: a much larger clone is one base away. This chain joins TRBV6-5 and TRBJ1-2; TRBD1 matches at 8 bases. The V segment lost 6 bases and the J segment 4 bases; nucleotides outside the gene matches: 4. CDR3 length: 13 residues. Germline loops: CDR1 MNHEY, CDR2 SVGAGI. CDR3 protein: CASSPGQVYGYTF. CDR3 nucleotide sequence: TGTGCCAGCAGCCCGGGACAGGTCTATGGCTACACCTTC.

The V call is TRBV6-1, the J call TRBJ1-5; D is uncertain. Trimming pared 2 bases from V and 5 bases from J, leaving 4 bases between. The CDR3 sequence is 12 residues long. Germline loops: CDR1 MNHNS, CDR2 SASEGT. The CDR3 DNA is TGTGCCAGCAGTGAATTTGATCAGCCCCAGCATTTT. Protein: CASSEFDQPQHF.

The chain links TRBV5-1 to TRBJ1-1; perhaps TRBD1 as D (6 bases). The length of the CDR3 is 15 residues. Germline CDR1 and CDR2: SGHRS and YFSETQ. V was cut by 0 bases and J by 2 bases, with 11 bases left in between. For the CDR3, the DNA is TGCGCCAGCAGCTTGGCCGCGGACAGTAACACTGAAGCTTTCTTT. This encodes CASSLAADSNTEAFF.

This chain joins TRBV7-8 and TRBJ2-5, with 11 nucleotides matching TRBD2. J was trimmed by 4 bases and V by 5 bases; bases with no gene match: 6. Germline values: CDR1 SGHVS, CDR2 FQNEAQ. There are 15 residues in the CDR3. The chain's CDR3 is CASSDNGLAGETQYF. The CDR3 nucleotides are TGTGCCAGCAGCGATAACGGACTAGCGGGAGAGACCCAGTACTTC.

The chain has TRBV11-3 and TRBJ1-1; D gene uncertain. Germline V gene data show CDR1 as SGHNT and CDR2 as YENEEA. The germline V and J ends were trimmed by 5 bases and 0 bases, with 7 bases remaining between them. CDR3 length equals 13 residues. CDR3 region: CASSPGMNTEAFF. The CDR3 DNA reads as TGTGCCAGCAGCCCAGGAATGAACACTGAAGCTTTCTTT.

This rearrangement joins TRBV21-1 to TRBJ2-7; the table's D gene call, TRBD1, was not cross checked with the DNA. TRBV21-1 represents a pseudogene. The CDR3 sequence is 16 residues long. CDR3 DNA: TGTGCCAGCAGCAAAGATCTGGGCACGGTGGCCTACGAGCAGTACTTC. Its translation: CASSKDLGTVAYEQYF.